Below are 7 T cell receptor beta chains sequenced from a single sample in a study of blood T cells in healthy people across ages. A J-beta primer mix and a sample-barcoded 5' primer were used in a second PCR of roughly 7 to 12 cycles. A single record per CDR3 protein comes from TCRdb applying MiXCR to the 5' RACE reads. The sample lists more than 800,000 distinct CDR3 sequences, under 30% occurring once. Sequencing was performed on blood. Receptor source: a woman at least 80 years old in good health.

The chain couples TRBV18 to TRBJ2-3; TRBD1 or TRBD2 may be the D gene (5 bases each). CDR3 size: 14 residues. Germline V gene sequence: CDR1 KGHSH, CDR2 LQKENI. Trimming took off 4 bases at V and 6 bases at J, with 14 bases between the two ends. Here the CDR3 reads CASSLGTVVDTQYF. DNA of the CDR3: TGTGCCAGCTCACTTGGGACCGTAGTCGATACGCAGTATTTT.

This clonotype was observed many times. The chain uses TRBV30 and TRBJ2-7; D is unclear. Per the germline V gene, CDR1 is GTSNPN and CDR2 is SVGIG (reference sequence). V lost 0 bases and J 6 bases, leaving 6 bases between the germline ends. CDR3 length: 11 amino acids. CDR3 region: CAWSVGSEQYF. CDR3 DNA sequence: TGTGCCTGGAGTGTTGGCTCCGAGCAGTACTTC.

On this clonotype: A read error is possible here, since a much larger clone lies one base away. V gene TRBV6-2 or TRBV6-3 combines with J gene TRBJ2-5; D gene ambiguous. The J call could be wrong; TRBJ2-1 is a better fit for the DNA end. The CDR3 totals 11 residues. Germline CDR1 is MNHEY and CDR2 is SVGEGT. The CDR3 sequence: CASSVQETQFF. DNA of the CDR3: TGTGCCAGCAGTGTCCAAGAGACCCAGTTCTTC.

V usage is TRBV20-1 and J usage is TRBJ2-3; D possibly corresponds to TRBD2 (5 bases). The germline gives CDR1 DFQATT, CDR2 SNEGSKA (reference sequence). The CDR3 runs 16 residues. V lost 3 bases and J 2 bases, leaving 18 bases between the germline ends. The CDR3 reads CSARTTQRSLTDTQYF. CDR3 sequence (DNA): TGCAGTGCTAGGACCACTCAGCGGTCCCTCACAGATACGCAGTATTTT.

V and J are TRBV28 and TRBJ2-2; D is possibly TRBD1 (6 bases). Germline CDR1 MDHEN, CDR2 SYDVKM. There are 16 residues in the CDR3. V was cut by 5 bases and J by 4 bases, with 17 bases left in between. The CDR3 sequence is CASSLEQGFRTGELFF. CDR3 sequence (DNA): TGTGCCAGCAGTCTCGAGCAGGGGTTCCGCACCGGGGAGCTGTTTTTT.

This clonotype was picked up many times. The chain couples TRBV7-9 to TRBJ1-2, with 7 bases that match TRBD1. The trim removed 5 bases at V and 8 bases at J, leaving 8 bases unmatched. This CDR3 is built from 13 residues. Per the germline V gene, CDR1 is SEHNR and CDR2 is FQNEAQ (reference sequence). CDR3 in DNA: TGTGCCAGCAGCGCCGGACAGGTGGGAGGCTACACCTTC. Protein product: CASSAGQVGGYTF.

This clonotype was seen more than once but under ten times. The chain carries TRBV6-5 and TRBJ1-1; TRBD1 matches 10 bases. V was clipped by 6 bases and J by 9 bases; unmatched bases: 7. The CDR3 is made up of 13 amino acids. Germline V lookup: CDR1 MNHEY, CDR2 SVGAGI. CDR3 loop: CASRTGQGLKAFF. CDR3 DNA: TGTGCCAGCAGGACGGGACAGGGGCTCAAAGCTTTCTTT.